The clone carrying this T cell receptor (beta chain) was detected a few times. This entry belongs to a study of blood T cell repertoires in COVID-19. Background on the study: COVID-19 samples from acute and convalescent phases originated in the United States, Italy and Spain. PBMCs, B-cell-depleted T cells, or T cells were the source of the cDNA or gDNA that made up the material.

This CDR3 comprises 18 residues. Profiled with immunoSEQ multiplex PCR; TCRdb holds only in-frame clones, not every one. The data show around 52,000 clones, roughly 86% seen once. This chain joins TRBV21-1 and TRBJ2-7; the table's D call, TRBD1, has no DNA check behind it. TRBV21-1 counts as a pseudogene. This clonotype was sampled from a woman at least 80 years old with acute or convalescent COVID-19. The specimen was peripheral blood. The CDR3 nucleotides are TGTGCCAGCAGCCGATGGACAGGGAAAGGGGCCAGCTCCTACGAGCAGTACTTC. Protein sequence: CASSRWTGKGASSYEQYF.